These 17 T cell receptor beta chains originate from one sample sequenced in a study of T cell responses to AZD1222 COVID-19 vaccine. TCRdb keeps only in-frame clones here, not all; method: immunoSEQ multiplex PCR. The data contain some 130,000 clones, roughly 88% of them singletons. The input for sequencing was peripheral blood, taken on day 0 of AZD1222 vaccination. The receptors shown here come from an adult in good health.

V and J are TRBV29-1 and TRBJ2-3, with D possibly being TRBD1 (5 bases). The germline CDR1 and CDR2 sequences are SQVTM and ANQGSEA. V gave up 6 bases and J gave up 0 bases, with 13 bases separating them. This CDR3 region has 14 residues. In DNA, the CDR3 is TGCAGCGTCCGCAGACAGACCAGCACAGATACGCAGTATTTT. Residues: CSVRRQTSTDTQYF.

The table lists this clone with a count of one. This sequence joins TRBV9 and TRBJ1-3; D may be TRBD1 (6 bases). This CDR3 is 15 amino acids long. V was clipped by 4 bases and J by 4 bases, with 15 bases between them. The germline gives CDR1 SGDLS, CDR2 YYNGEE. In DNA form, the CDR3 reads TGTGCCAGCAGCTCAATACCTGACAGGGGAAACACCATATATTTT. The encoded protein is CASSSIPDRGNTIYF.

This clone was observed once. The CDR3 here is CASSPTGTGGGYNEQFF. For the CDR3, the DNA is TGTGCCAGCAGCCCCACCGGGACAGGGGGCGGGTACAATGAGCAGTTCTTC. This rearrangement joins TRBV4-2 to TRBJ2-1, with TRBD1 matching 12 bases. CDR1 and CDR2 from the germline V gene are LGHNA and YNFKEQ. CDR3 length equals 17 residues. V lost 4 bases and J lost 4; bases outside the gene matches: 8.

This chain links TRBV2 with TRBJ1-2, with D perhaps TRBD1 (5 bases). The CDR3 contains 14 residues. Per germline, CDR1 SNHLY and CDR2 FYNNEI. Between the trimmed V and J ends, which lost 3 bases and 4 bases, there was a span of 12 bases. In DNA, the CDR3 is TGTGCCAGCAGTGATACCCAGGGAGGCTATGGCTACACCTTC. Translation gives CASSDTQGGYGYTF.

This clone occurred once. The V call is TRBV28, the J call TRBJ1-6, with a possible D match to TRBD1 (5 bases). The CDR3 is 17 amino acids. Germline CDR1 reads MDHEN; CDR2 reads SYDVKM. The germline V and J ends were trimmed by 8 bases and 10 bases, with 27 bases remaining between them. The CDR3 bases are TGTGCCAGCGCCCTGGTGGCGGGGGTTTTGCAAAGCTCACCCCTCCACTTT. Its translation: CASALVAGVLQSSPLHF. The whole variable domain, filled in from reference TRBV28 and TRBJ1-6, reads DVKVTQSSRYLVKRTGEKVFLECVQDMDHENMFWYRQDPGLGLRLIYFSYDVKMKEKGDIPEGYSVSREKKERFSLILESASTNQTSMYLCASALVAGVLQSSPLHFGNGTRLTVT.

The chain links TRBV9 to TRBJ1-2; tentative D call: TRBD1 (6 bases). With 4 bases removed from V and 8 bases from J, the gap between germline ends came to 12 bases. The CDR3 runs 12 residues. Germline values: CDR1 SGDLS, CDR2 YYNGEE. This CDR3 is CASSPDSTGYTF. The CDR3 nucleotides are TGTGCCAGCAGCCCGGACAGTACGGGCTACACCTTC.

The genes are TRBV19 and TRBJ1-6; 8 positions match TRBD1. CDR1 and CDR2 (germline): LNHDA, SQIVND (reference sequence). Unmatched junction bases numbered 8, after V lost 3 bases and J lost 7 bases. This CDR3 contains 16 residues. The CDR3 region is CASSIGQGVLNSPLHF. The CDR3 nucleotides read TGTGCCAGTAGTATCGGACAGGGTGTTTTGAATTCACCCCTCCACTTT. The full variable domain, its missing parts supplied by reference TRBV19 and TRBJ1-6, is DGGITQSPKYLFRKEGQNVTLSCEQNLNHDAMYWYRQDPGQGLRLIYYSQIVNDFQKGDIAEGYSVSREKKESFPLTVTSAQKNPTAFYLCASSIGQGVLNSPLHFGNGTRLTVT.

The genes are TRBV2 and TRBJ2-3; maybe TRBD1 (6 bases). The CDR3 extends over 18 amino acids. V was clipped by 7 bases and J by 7 bases, with 30 bases between them. The V gene's germline CDR1 is SNHLY and CDR2 FYNNEI. The CDR3 here is CASTFYLSTGDSLYTQYF. The CDR3 DNA follows: TGTGCCAGCACATTCTACCTCTCGACAGGAGACTCACTATATACGCAGTATTTT.

This rearrangement joins TRBV10-3 to TRBJ1-2; 11 bases are a match to TRBD1. The V gene's germline CDR1 is ENHRY and CDR2 SYGVKD. The J segment lost 4 bases and the V segment lost 4 bases, leaving 14 bases of the junction unmatched. The CDR3 sequence is 18 residues long. CDR3 sequence: CAISGGTGGSTYGYGYTF. The CDR3 nucleotides read TGTGCCATCAGTGGCGGGACAGGGGGTTCGACATATGGCTATGGCTACACCTTC.

The rearrangement uses TRBV5-4 and TRBJ1-1, with 9 bases fitting TRBD1. The junction had 3 bases not matched to a gene; V was cut back by 2 bases and J by 1 base. The germline V gene has CDR1 SGHNT and CDR2 YYREEE (reference sequence). CDR3 size: 15 residues. CDR3: CASSLRTGENTEAFF. Written as DNA, the CDR3 is TGTGCCAGCAGCTTAAGGACAGGGGAGAACACTGAAGCTTTCTTT.

This clone was detected a few times. The chain employs TRBV3-1 (or the pseudogene TRBV3-2) and TRBJ2-7; D remains unclear. Trimming left V 1 base short and J 1 base short, with 8 bases between. In germline, CDR1 is LGHDT, CDR2 YNNKEL (reference sequence). The CDR3 extends over 14 amino acids. This CDR3 is CASSQAPASYEQYF. The DNA for the CDR3 is TGTGCCAGCAGCCAAGCCCCAGCATCCTACGAGCAGTACTTC.

This chain joins TRBV27 and TRBJ2-7; 9 nucleotides match TRBD1. Trimming took 4 bases from V and 6 from J; bases not matched to a gene: 10. This CDR3 contains 15 residues. CDR1 and CDR2 (germline): MNHEY, SMNVEV (reference sequence). Written as DNA, the CDR3 is TGTGCCAGCAGTTGGGGGGACAGGGAGCCCGTCGAGCAGTACTTC. The encoded protein is CASSWGDREPVEQYF.

In its sample, this clone was seen once. V gene TRBV10-3 combines with J gene TRBJ2-7; D perhaps matches TRBD2 (6 bases). Trimming took 6 bases from V and 0 from J, leaving 12 bases between them. The CDR3 length is 14 residues. Germline V CDR1 and CDR2: ENHRY, SYGVKD. The CDR3 DNA follows: TGTGCCATCAGCCCGACTAGTGGCTCCTACGAGCAGTACTTC. Protein product: CAISPTSGSYEQYF.

The chain uses TRBV6-2 or TRBV6-3 and TRBJ1-6; unclear D gene. CDR1 is MNHEY, CDR2 SVGEGT, per germline. V dropped 0 bases and J dropped 9 bases, with 9 bases sitting between them. This CDR3 comprises 14 residues. CDR3 loop: CASSYSAKSSPLHF. CDR3 nucleotides: TGTGCCAGCAGTTACTCGGCTAAGAGTTCACCCCTCCACTTT.

The chain recombines TRBV3-1 (or the pseudogene TRBV3-2) with TRBJ1-2, with no clear D. This CDR3 is 11 amino acids long. In germline, CDR1 is LGHDT, CDR2 YNNKEL (reference sequence). Trimming left V 0 bases short and J 13 bases short, with 9 bases between. The CDR3 loop is CASSQESKITF. CDR3 nucleotide sequence: TGTGCCAGCAGCCAAGAGTCGAAAATCACCTTC.

DNA for the CDR3: TGTGCCAGCAGCTTAGATCAACTAGCGGGAGTGGCCGAGCAGTACTTC. Amino acid sequence: CASSLDQLAGVAEQYF. This chain links TRBV11-2 with TRBJ2-7; 11 nucleotides match TRBD2. Germline V lookup: CDR1 SGHAT, CDR2 FQNNGV. The V gene end was trimmed by 0 bases and the J gene end by 6 bases; junction bases not matched to a gene: 7. This CDR3 contains 16 residues.

This chain uses TRBV29-1 with TRBJ2-7; 8 nucleotides agree with TRBD1. Germline CDR1 is SQVTM and CDR2 is ANQGSEA. This CDR3 is built from 12 residues. Trimming cost V 4 bases and J 2 bases; bases outside gene matches: 1. The CDR3 region has the DNA TGCAGCGTTGTACAGGGGGCCTACGAGCAGTACTTC. Translated: CSVVQGAYEQYF.